The 20 T cell receptor beta chains listed next were all sequenced from one sample in a study of blood T cell repertoires in COVID-19. Clones were read by immunoSEQ multiplex PCR, and TCRdb kept only the in-frame ones, dropping some. The sample gives some 380,000 clones, about 90% of which show up once; 6.5% is in the top ten. Source material: peripheral blood. The receptors derive from a man aged 18 to 29 with active or convalescent COVID-19.

The V call is TRBV9, the J call TRBJ2-3; 11 bases align to TRBD2. Unmatched junction bases numbered 6, after V lost 0 bases and J lost 6 bases. Germline CDR1 and CDR2: SGDLS and YYNGEE. The CDR3 has 16 residues. CDR3 residues: CASSVVAGGPTDTQYF. Here the CDR3 DNA reads TGTGCCAGCAGCGTAGTAGCGGGAGGGCCCACGGATACGCAGTATTTT.

The V call is TRBV2, the J call TRBJ2-7, with 7 bases fitting TRBD1. The ends lost 5 bases at V and 11 bases at J; junction bases unmatched: 9. The CDR3 is made up of 12 amino acids. Germline CDR1 is SNHLY and CDR2 is FYNNEI. CDR3 sequence: CASSSGQPTKYF. The CDR3, as DNA: TGTGCCAGCAGTTCGGGACAGCCTACGAAGTACTTC.

In regard to this clone: The same CDR3 can be traced to other DNA sequences in this sample. The chain joins TRBV11-2 to TRBJ1-1, with TRBD1 matching over 7 bases. The J segment lost 4 bases and the V segment lost 1 base, leaving 6 bases of the junction unmatched. Germline values: CDR1 SGHAT, CDR2 FQNNGV. The CDR3 has 15 amino acids. CDR3 nucleotides: TGTGCCAGCAGCTTAGCAAGGGGGCTGGGCACTGAAGCTTTCTTT. Encoded protein: CASSLARGLGTEAFF. Drawing the rest from reference TRBV11-2 and TRBJ1-1, the complete variable domain is EAGVAQSPRYKIIEKRQSVAFWCNPISGHATLYWYQQILGQGPKLLIQFQNNGVVDDSQLPKDRFSAERLKGVDSTLKIQPAKLEDSAVYLCASSLARGLGTEAFFGQGTRLTVV.

This chain uses TRBV19 with TRBJ2-5; tentative D call: TRBD2 (6 bases). The CDR3 contains 14 residues. V shed 0 bases and J shed 6 bases, with 11 bases lying between them. CDR1 LNHDA and CDR2 SQIVND come from the germline V gene (reference sequence). Here the CDR3 DNA reads TGTGCCAGTAGTATAGAGGGGGGTCCAAAGACCCAGTACTTC. It specifies CASSIEGGPKTQYF.

The CDR3 is CASSRRGGGVDTGELFF. The CDR3 region has the DNA TGTGCCAGTAGCCGGCGAGGAGGGGGCGTTGACACCGGGGAGCTGTTTTTT. The chain links TRBV19 to TRBJ2-2; perhaps TRBD1 as D (7 bases). Germline loops: CDR1 LNHDA, CDR2 SQIVND (reference sequence). V lost 6 bases and J lost 3, with 20 bases in between. CDR3 length: 17 residues.

The chain has TRBV13 and TRBJ2-3, with 11 nucleotides matching TRBD2. The CDR3 is 16 residues long. Germline CDR1 is PRHDT and CDR2 is FYEKMQ (reference sequence). V lost 3 bases and J lost 2; bases outside the gene matches: 4. CDR3 amino acids: CASSLTSGAYTDTQYF. The CDR3 nucleotides are TGTGCCAGCAGCTTGACTAGCGGGGCGTACACAGATACGCAGTATTTT.

The V gene is TRBV29-1, the J gene TRBJ2-5; D might be TRBD1 (6 bases). V was shortened by 7 bases and J by 5 bases, with 14 bases between the two germline ends. Germline assignment: CDR1 SQVTM and CDR2 ANQGSEA. The CDR3 consists of 12 residues. The CDR3: CSGGRGGETQYF. In DNA form, the CDR3 reads TGCAGCGGGGGTCGAGGGGGTGAGACCCAGTACTTC.

The V call is TRBV15, the J call TRBJ2-1, with 7 bases aligning to TRBD1. The CDR3 runs 14 residues. CDR1 and CDR2 from the germline V gene are LNHNV and YYDKDF (reference sequence). Trimming cost V 8 bases and J 2 bases; bases outside gene matches: 6. The CDR3 DNA sequence: TGTGCCACCTCGAGGACAGGAACCTACAATGAGCAGTTCTTC. As protein: CATSRTGTYNEQFF.

This sequence joins TRBV4-1 and TRBJ1-6; D gene uncertain. Trimming cost V 1 base and J 0 bases, with 10 bases left between them. Germline assignment: CDR1 MGHRA and CDR2 YSYEKL. The CDR3 consists of 17 residues. DNA of the CDR3: TGCGCCAGCAGCCAAGTCGCAGCGAGCTCCTATAATTCACCCCTCCACTTT. Its protein is CASSQVAASSYNSPLHF.

Turning to this clone: At one end, the junction sequence differs from germline, possibly due to a read error. V is TRBV27 and J is TRBJ2-3, with unresolved D. This CDR3 has 11 residues. Germline V CDR1 and CDR2: MNHEY, SMNVEV (reference sequence). The CDR3 sequence is CASSFRDTQYF. The CDR3 DNA sequence: TGTGCCAGTAGTTTCCGGGATACGCAGTATTTT.

This sequence joins TRBV2 and TRBJ2-5; TRBD1 might be the D (6 bases). The germline gives CDR1 SNHLY, CDR2 FYNNEI. CDR3 length: 14 residues. Trimming cost V 0 bases and J 7 bases, with 12 bases left between them. CDR3 loop: CASSEAYRAGTQYF. In nucleotides, the CDR3 is TGTGCCAGCAGTGAAGCCTACAGGGCAGGGACCCAGTACTTC.

Only a few counts were recorded for this clone. The chain couples TRBV9 to TRBJ1-1; D is possibly TRBD1 (6 bases). CDR3 length: 14 residues. V lost 0 bases and J lost 6, with 12 bases in between. Per germline, CDR1 SGDLS and CDR2 YYNGEE. CDR3 sequence reads: CASSVDGDIAEAFF. CDR3 nucleotide sequence: TGTGCCAGCAGCGTAGATGGGGACATTGCTGAAGCTTTCTTT.

CDR3 DNA: TGTGCCAGTAGGACAGTCCCGGGACAGGGAACTTATGGCTACACCTTC. This encodes CASRTVPGQGTYGYTF. The chain combines TRBV19 with TRBJ1-2, with 9 bases that match TRBD1. CDR3 length: 16 residues. V dropped 6 bases and J dropped 5; count of bases not matched to a gene: 13. CDR1 is LNHDA, CDR2 SQIVND, per germline (reference sequence).

The chain carries TRBV10-3 and TRBJ2-7; 12 bases are shared with TRBD2. With V trimmed by 7 bases and J by 3 bases, 4 bases remained unmatched. The CDR3 runs 14 residues. Looked up from germline, CDR1 is ENHRY and CDR2 is SYGVKD. The CDR3 here is CAINPSGRDYEQYF. CDR3 DNA sequence: TGTGCCATCAACCCTAGCGGGAGGGACTACGAGCAGTACTTC.

The chain joins TRBV4-3 to TRBJ2-1, with TRBD2 matching over 11 bases. V trimming: 1 base; J trimming: 5 bases; junction bases outside the gene matches: 10. The germline V gene has CDR1 LGHNA and CDR2 YSLEER. This CDR3 spans 18 amino acids. The CDR3 bases are TGCGCCAGCAGCCAAGTCGACGTACTAGCGGGAGTGGACAATGAGCAGTTCTTC. Translation: CASSQVDVLAGVDNEQFF.

The chain's CDR3 is CASSSFTSYEQYF. The CDR3 coding sequence is TGTGCCAGCAGTAGCTTTACCTCCTACGAGCAGTACTTC. V usage is TRBV2 and J usage is TRBJ2-7; no clear D gene. The CDR3 is 13 residues long. CDR1 and CDR2 from the germline V gene are SNHLY and FYNNEI. The germline V and J ends were trimmed by 5 bases and 0 bases, with 8 bases remaining between them.

V usage is TRBV28 and J usage is TRBJ1-2; D gene ambiguous. The germline gives CDR1 MDHEN, CDR2 SYDVKM. V lost 6 bases and J 2 bases, leaving 7 bases between the germline ends. This CDR3 comprises 12 residues. The CDR3 sequence is CASSRVNYGYTF. CDR3 DNA sequence: TGTGCCAGCAGCCGGGTAAACTATGGCTACACCTTC.

This clone was seen once. This sequence joins TRBV7-9 and TRBJ2-2; 7 nucleotides match TRBD1. The CDR3 sequence is 15 residues long. The trim removed 3 bases at V and 1 base at J, leaving 2 bases unmatched. Looked up from germline, CDR1 is SEHNR and CDR2 is FQNEAQ (reference sequence). Here the CDR3 reads CASSLGQQNTGELFF. The CDR3 DNA is TGTGCCAGCAGCTTGGGACAGCAGAACACCGGGGAGCTGTTTTTT.

The V and J genes are TRBV5-8 and TRBJ2-2; 8 bases match TRBD2. The CDR3 is 15 residues long. Germline V gene lookup returns CDR1 SGHTS and CDR2 YDEGEE. With 4 bases clipped from V and 4 bases from J, the junction kept 6 bases outside the gene matches. The CDR3 nucleotides are TGTGCCAGCAGCGCAGGACTAGCAGGCACCGGGGAGCTGTTTTTT. Translated, it gives CASSAGLAGTGELFF.

The chain has TRBV24-1 and TRBJ2-5; 10 bases agree with TRBD1. The V segment lost 3 bases and the J segment 1 base; nucleotides outside the gene matches: 7. Germline CDR1 and CDR2: KGHDR and SFDVKD. There are 17 residues in the CDR3. Here the CDR3 DNA reads TGTGCCACCAGTGATCGCCGGGACAGGGGTTTCCAAGAGACCCAGTACTTC. It translates to CATSDRRDRGFQETQYF.